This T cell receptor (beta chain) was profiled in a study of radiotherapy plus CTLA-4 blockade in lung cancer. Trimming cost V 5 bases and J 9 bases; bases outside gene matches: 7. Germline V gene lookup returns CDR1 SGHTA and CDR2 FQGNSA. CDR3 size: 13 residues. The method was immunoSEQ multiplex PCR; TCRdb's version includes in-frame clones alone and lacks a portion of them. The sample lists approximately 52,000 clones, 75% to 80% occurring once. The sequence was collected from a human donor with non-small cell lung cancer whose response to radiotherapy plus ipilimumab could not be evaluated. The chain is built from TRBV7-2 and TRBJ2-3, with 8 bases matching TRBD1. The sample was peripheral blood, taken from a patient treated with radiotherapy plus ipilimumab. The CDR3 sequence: CASSTSQGGTQYF. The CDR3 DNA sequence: TGTGCCAGCAGCACCTCACAGGGGGGAACGCAGTATTTT.